This TCR beta chain was captured by sequencing in a study of T cell repertoires in cytomegalovirus infection. Each CDR3 protein gets one entry after TCRdb re-called the reads with MiXCR. The data show around 450,000 distinct CDR3 sequences, approximately 33% seen once. This clonotype was observed many times. The ends were cut back, 2 bases at V and 6 bases at J, with 8 bases in the middle. This CDR3 comprises 12 residues. The sequenced sample was PBMCs. This clonotype was obtained from a human donor in good health (CMV status not recorded). Some clones in this sample may be carry-over from other donors' samples. This chain uses TRBV12-3 or TRBV12-4 with TRBJ2-7; D is ambiguous. DNA of the CDR3: TGTGCCAGCAGTTTAAGTACGTCCGAGCAGTACTTC. This sequence encodes CASSLSTSEQYF.